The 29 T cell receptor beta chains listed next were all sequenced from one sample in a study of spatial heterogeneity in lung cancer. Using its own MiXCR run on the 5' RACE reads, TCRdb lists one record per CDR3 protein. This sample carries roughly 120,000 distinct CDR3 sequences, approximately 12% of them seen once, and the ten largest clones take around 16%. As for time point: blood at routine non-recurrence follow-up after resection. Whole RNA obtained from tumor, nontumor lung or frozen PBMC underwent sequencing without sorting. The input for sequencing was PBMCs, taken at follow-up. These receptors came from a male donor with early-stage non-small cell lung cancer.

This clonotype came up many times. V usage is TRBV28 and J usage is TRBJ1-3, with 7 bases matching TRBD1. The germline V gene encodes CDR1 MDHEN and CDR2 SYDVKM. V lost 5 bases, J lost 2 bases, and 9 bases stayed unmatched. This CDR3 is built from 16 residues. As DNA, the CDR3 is TGTGCCAGCAGTGTCTCCGGGACAGCCGCTGGAAACACCATATATTTT. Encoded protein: CASSVSGTAAGNTIYF.

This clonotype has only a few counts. CDR3 DNA: TGTGCCAGCAGTACGGGACAGGGCCTCTACAATGAGCAGTTCTTC. It encodes CASSTGQGLYNEQFF. The rearrangement uses TRBV25-1 and TRBJ2-1, with TRBD1 matching 9 bases. CDR1 is MGHDK and CDR2 is SYGVNS in the germline V gene. V gave up 5 bases and J gave up 3 bases; unmatched junction bases: 5. The CDR3 is 15 residues long.

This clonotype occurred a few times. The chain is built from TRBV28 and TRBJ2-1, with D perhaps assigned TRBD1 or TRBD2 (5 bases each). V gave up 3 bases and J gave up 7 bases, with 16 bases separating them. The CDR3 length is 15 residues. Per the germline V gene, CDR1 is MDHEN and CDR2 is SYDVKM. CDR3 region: CASSFRGGGRNEQFF. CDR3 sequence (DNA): TGTGCCAGCAGTTTTCGGGGTGGGGGTCGGAATGAGCAGTTCTTC.

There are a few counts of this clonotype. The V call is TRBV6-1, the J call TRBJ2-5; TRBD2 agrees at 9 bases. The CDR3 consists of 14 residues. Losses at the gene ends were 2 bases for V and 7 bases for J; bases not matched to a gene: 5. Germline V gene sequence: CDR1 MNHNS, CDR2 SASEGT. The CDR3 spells CASSERGSGGTQYF. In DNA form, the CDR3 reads TGTGCCAGCAGTGAAAGGGGTAGCGGGGGGACCCAGTACTTC.

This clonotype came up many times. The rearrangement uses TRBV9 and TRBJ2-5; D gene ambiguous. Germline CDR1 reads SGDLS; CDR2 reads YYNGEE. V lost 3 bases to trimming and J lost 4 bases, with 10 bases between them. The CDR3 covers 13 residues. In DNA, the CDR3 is TGTGCCAGCAGCGCGATGGGTCCAGAGACCCAGTACTTC. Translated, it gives CASSAMGPETQYF.

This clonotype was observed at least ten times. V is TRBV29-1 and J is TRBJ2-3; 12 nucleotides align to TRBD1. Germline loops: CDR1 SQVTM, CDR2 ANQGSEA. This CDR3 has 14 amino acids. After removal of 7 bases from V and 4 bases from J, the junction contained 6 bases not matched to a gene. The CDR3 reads CSAGGTGGPDTQYF. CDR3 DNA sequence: TGCAGCGCCGGAGGGACAGGGGGCCCAGATACGCAGTATTTT.

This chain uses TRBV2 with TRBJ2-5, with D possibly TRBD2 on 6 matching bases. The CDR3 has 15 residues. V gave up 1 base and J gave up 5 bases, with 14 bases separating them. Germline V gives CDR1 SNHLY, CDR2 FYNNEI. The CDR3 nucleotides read TGTGCCAGCAGTGAAGTGAATGGAGGGCCCGAGACCCAGTACTTC. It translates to CASSEVNGGPETQYF. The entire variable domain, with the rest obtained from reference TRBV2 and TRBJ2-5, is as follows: EPEVTQTPSHQVTQMGQEVILRCVPISNHLYFYWYRQILGQKVEFLVSFYNNEISEKSEIFDDQFSVERPDGSNFTLKIRSTKLEDSAMYFCASSEVNGGPETQYFGPGTRLLVL.

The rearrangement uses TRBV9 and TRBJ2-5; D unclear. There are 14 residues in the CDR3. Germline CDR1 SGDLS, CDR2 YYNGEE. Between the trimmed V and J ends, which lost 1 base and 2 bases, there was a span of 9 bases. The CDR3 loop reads CASSVNQAQETQYF. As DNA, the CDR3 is TGTGCCAGCAGCGTAAACCAGGCACAAGAGACCCAGTACTTC.

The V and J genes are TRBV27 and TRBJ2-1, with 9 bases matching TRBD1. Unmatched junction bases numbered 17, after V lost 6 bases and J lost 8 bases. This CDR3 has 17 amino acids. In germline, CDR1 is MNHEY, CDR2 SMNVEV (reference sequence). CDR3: CASSTRTGERTGHEQFF. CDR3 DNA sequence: TGTGCCAGCAGCACCAGGACAGGGGAGCGAACGGGGCATGAGCAGTTCTTC.

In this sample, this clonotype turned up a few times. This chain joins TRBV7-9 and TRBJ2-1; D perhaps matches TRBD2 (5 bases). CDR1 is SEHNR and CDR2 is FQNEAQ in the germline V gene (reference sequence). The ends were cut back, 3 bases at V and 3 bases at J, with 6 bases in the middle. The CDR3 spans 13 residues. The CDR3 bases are TGTGCCAGCAGCTTCGGACTCTACAATGAGCAGTTCTTC. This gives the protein CASSFGLYNEQFF.

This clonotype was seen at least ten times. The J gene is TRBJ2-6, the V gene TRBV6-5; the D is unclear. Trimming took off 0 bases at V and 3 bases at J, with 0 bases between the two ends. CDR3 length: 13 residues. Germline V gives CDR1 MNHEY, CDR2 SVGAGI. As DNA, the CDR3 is TGTGCCAGCAGTTACTCTGGGGCCAACGTCCTGACTTTC. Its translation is CASSYSGANVLTF.

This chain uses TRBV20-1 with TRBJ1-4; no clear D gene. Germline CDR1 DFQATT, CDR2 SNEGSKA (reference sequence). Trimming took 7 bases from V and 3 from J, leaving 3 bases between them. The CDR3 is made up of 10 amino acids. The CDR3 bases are TGCAGTGTCCCTAATGAAAAACTGTTTTTT. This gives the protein CSVPNEKLFF.

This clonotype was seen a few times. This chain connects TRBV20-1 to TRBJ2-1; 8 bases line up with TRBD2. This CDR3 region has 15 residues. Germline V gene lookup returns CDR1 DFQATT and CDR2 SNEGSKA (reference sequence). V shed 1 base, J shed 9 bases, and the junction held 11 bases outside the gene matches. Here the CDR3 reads CSARVGRGGSSEQFF. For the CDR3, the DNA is TGCAGTGCTAGAGTAGGTCGGGGGGGCTCTAGTGAGCAGTTCTTC.

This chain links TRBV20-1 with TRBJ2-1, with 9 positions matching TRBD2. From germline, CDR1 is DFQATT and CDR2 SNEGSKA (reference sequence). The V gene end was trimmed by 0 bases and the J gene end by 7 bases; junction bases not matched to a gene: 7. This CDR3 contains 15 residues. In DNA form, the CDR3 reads TGCAGTGCTAGAGATCCCCTAGCGGGGAATAATGAGCAGTTCTTC. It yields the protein CSARDPLAGNNEQFF.

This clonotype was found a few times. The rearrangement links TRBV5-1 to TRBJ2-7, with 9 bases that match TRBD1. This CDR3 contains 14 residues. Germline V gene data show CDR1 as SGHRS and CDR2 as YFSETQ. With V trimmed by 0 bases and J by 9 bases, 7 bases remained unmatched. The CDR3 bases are TGCGCCAGCAGCTTGGAGTCACAGGGGGCGGTGCAGTACTTC. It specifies CASSLESQGAVQYF.

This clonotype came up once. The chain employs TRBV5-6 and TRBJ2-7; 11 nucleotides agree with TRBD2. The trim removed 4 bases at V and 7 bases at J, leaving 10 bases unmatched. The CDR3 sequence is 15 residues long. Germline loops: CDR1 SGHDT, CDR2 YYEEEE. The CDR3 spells CASSTGTSGWREQYF. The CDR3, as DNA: TGTGCCAGCAGCACCGGGACTAGCGGCTGGAGGGAGCAGTACTTC. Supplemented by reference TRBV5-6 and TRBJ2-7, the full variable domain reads DAGVTQSPTHLIKTRGQQVTLRCSPKSGHDTVSWYQQALGQGPQFIFQYYEEEERQRGNFPDRFSGHQFPNYSSELNVNALLLGDSALYLCASSTGTSGWREQYFGPGTRLTVT.

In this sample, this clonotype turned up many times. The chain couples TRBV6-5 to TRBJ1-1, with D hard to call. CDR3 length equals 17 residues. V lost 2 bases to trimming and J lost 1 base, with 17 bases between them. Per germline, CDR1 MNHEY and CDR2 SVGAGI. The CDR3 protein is CASSYRSTRAGNTEAFF. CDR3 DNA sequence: TGTGCCAGCAGTTACAGATCGACTCGGGCCGGGAACACTGAAGCTTTCTTT.

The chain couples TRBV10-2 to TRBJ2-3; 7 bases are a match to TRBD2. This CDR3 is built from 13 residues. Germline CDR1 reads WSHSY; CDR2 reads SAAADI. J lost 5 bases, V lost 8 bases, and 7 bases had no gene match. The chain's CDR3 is CASSGLIGDTQYF. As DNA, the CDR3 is TGCGCCAGCTCGGGACTAATTGGAGATACGCAGTATTTT.

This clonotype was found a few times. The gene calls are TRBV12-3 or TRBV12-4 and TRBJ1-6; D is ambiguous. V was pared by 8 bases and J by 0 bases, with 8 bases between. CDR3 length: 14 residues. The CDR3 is CASGESSYNSPLHF. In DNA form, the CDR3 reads TGTGCCAGCGGGGAGAGCTCCTATAATTCACCCCTCCACTTT.

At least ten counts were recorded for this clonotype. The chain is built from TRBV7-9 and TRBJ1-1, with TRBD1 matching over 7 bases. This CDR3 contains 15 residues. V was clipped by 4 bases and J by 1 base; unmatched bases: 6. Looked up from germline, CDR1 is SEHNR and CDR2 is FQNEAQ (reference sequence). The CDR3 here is CASSYPGQKNTEAFF. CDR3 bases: TGTGCCAGCAGCTATCCGGGACAGAAGAACACTGAAGCTTTCTTT.

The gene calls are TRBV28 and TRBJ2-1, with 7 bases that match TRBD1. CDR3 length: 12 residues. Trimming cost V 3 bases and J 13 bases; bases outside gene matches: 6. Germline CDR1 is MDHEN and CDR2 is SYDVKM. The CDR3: CASSFLDRPQFF. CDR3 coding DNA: TGTGCCAGCAGTTTCCTGGACAGGCCACAGTTCTTC. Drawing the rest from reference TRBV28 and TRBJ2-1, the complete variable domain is DVKVTQSSRYLVKRTGEKVFLECVQDMDHENMFWYRQDPGLGLRLIYFSYDVKMKEKGDIPEGYSVSREKKERFSLILESASTNQTSMYLCASSFLDRPQFFGPGTRLTVL.

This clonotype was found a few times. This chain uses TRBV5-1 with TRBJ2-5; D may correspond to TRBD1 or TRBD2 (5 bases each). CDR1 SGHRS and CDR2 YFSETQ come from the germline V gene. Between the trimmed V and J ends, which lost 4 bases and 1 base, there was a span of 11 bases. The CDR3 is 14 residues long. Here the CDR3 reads CASSTGTGQETQYF. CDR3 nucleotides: TGCGCCAGCAGCACCGGGACGGGCCAAGAGACCCAGTACTTC.

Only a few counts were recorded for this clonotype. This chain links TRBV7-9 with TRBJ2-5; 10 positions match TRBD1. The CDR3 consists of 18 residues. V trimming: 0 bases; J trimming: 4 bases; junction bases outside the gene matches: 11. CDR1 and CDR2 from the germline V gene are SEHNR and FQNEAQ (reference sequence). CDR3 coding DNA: TGTGCCAGCAGCTTAGCCCGACCGGGACAGGGGTGGGGAGAGACCCAGTACTTC. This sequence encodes CASSLARPGQGWGETQYF.

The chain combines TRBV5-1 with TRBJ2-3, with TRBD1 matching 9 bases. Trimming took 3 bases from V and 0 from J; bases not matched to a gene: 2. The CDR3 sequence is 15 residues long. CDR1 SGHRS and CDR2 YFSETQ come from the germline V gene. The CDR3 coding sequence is TGCGCCAGCAGCTATACAGGGGGCAGCACAGATACGCAGTATTTT. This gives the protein CASSYTGGSTDTQYF.

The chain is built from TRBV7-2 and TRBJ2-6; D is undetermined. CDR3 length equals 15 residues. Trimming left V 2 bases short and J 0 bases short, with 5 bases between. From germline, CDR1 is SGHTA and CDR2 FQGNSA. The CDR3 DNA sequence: TGTGCCAGCAGCTTACTTGGCTCTGGGGCCAACGTCCTGACTTTC. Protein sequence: CASSLLGSGANVLTF. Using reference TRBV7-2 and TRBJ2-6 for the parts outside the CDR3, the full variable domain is GAGVSQSPSNKVTEKGKDVELRCDPISGHTALYWYRQSLGQGLEFLIYFQGNSAPDKSGLPSDRFSAERTGGSVSTLTIQRTQQEDSAVYLCASSLLGSGANVLTFGAGSRLTVL.

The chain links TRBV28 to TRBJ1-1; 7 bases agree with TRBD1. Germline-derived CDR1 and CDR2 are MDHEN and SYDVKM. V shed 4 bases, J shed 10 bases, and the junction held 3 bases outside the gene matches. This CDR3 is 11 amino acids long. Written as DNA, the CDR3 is TGTGCCAGCAGTTGGACAGGTGGAGCTTTCTTT. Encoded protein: CASSWTGGAFF. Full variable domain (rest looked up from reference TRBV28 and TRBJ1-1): DVKVTQSSRYLVKRTGEKVFLECVQDMDHENMFWYRQDPGLGLRLIYFSYDVKMKEKGDIPEGYSVSREKKERFSLILESASTNQTSMYLCASSWTGGAFFGQGTRLTVV.

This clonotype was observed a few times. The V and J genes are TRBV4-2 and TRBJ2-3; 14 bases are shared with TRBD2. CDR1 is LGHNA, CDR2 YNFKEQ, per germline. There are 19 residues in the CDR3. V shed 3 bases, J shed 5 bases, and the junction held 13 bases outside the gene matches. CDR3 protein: CASSQEGLAGGIFRDTQYF. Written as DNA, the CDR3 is TGTGCCAGCAGCCAGGAAGGACTAGCGGGGGGTATTTTTCGAGATACGCAGTATTTT.

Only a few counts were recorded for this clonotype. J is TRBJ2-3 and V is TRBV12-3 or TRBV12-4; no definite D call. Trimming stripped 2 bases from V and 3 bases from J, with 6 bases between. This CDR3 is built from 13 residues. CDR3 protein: CASSLRATDTQYF. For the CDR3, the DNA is TGTGCCAGCAGTTTACGGGCGACAGATACGCAGTATTTT.

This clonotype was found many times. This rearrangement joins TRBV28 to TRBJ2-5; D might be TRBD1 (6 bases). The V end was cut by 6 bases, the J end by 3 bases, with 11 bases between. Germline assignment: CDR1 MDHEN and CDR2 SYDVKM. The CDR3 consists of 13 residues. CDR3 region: CASSPAGEETQYF. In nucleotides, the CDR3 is TGTGCCAGCAGCCCGGCAGGGGAAGAGACCCAGTACTTC.